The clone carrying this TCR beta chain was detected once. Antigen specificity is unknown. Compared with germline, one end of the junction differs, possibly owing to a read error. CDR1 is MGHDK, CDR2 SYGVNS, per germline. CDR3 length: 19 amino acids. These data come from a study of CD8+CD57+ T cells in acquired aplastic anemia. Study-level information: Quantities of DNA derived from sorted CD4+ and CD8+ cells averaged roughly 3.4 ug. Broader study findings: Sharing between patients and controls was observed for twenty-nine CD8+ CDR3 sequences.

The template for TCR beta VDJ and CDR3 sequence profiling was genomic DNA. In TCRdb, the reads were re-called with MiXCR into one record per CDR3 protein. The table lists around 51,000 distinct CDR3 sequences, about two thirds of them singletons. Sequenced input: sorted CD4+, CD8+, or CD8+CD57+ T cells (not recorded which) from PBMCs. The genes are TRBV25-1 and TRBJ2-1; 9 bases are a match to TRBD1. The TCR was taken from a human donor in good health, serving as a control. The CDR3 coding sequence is TGTGCCAGCAGTGAAGGCCGGATCACAGGGGGCAGCTCCTACAATGGGCGGTTCTTT. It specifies CASSEGRITGGSSYNGRFF.